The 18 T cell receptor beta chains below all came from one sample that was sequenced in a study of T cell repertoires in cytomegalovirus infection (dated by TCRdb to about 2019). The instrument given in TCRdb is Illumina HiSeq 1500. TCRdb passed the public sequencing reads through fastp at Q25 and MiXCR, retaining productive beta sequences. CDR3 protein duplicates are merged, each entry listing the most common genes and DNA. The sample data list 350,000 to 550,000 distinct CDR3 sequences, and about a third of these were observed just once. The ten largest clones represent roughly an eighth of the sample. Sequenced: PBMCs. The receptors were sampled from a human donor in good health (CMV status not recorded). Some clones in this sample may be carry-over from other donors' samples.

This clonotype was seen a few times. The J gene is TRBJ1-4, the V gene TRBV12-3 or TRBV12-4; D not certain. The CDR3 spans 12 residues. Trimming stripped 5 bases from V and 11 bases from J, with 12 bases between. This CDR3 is CASSQDSEKLFF. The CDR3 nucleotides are TGTGCCAGCAGTCAAGACTCGGAGAAACTGTTTTTT.

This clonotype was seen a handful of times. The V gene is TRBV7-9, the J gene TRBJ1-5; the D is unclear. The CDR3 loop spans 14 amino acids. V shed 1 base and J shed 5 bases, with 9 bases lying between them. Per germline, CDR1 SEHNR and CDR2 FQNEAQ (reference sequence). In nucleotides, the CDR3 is TGTGCCAGCAGCTTAGGTTCTGTTTATCAGCCCCAGCATTTT. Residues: CASSLGSVYQPQHF.

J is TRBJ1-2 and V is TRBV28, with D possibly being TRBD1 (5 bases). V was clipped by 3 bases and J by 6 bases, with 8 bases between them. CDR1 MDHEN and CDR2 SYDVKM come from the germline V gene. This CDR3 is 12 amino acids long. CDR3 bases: TGTGCCAGCAGTTTCCAGGGCGATGGCTACACCTTC. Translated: CASSFQGDGYTF.

The CDR3 bases are TGCAGTGCTAGCCGTCCGGGCAACTATAATTCACCCCTCCACTTT. This sequence encodes CSASRPGNYNSPLHF. The rearrangement uses TRBV20-1 and TRBJ1-6; no firm D call. Deletions cut 3 bases from V and 3 bases from J, with 12 bases between. The CDR3 covers 15 residues. Looked up from germline, CDR1 is DFQATT and CDR2 is SNEGSKA (reference sequence).

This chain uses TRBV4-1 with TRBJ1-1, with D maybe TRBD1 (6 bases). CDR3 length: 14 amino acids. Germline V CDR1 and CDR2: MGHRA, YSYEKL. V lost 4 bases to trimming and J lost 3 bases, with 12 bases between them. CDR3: CASSPRTDYTEAFF. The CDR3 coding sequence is TGCGCCAGCAGCCCAAGGACAGACTACACTGAAGCTTTCTTT.

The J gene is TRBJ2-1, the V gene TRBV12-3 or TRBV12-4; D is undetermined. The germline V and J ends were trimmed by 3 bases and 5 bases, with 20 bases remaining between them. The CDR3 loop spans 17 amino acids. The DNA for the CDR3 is TGTGCCAGCAGTTTGCACCCTGGCCTAAACCATAACAATGAGCAGTTCTTC. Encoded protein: CASSLHPGLNHNNEQFF.

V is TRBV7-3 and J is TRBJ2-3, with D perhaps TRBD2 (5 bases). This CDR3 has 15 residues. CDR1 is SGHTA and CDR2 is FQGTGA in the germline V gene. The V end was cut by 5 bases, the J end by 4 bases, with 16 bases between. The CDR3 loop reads CASSPGLAGSDTQYF. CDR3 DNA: TGTGCCAGCAGCCCCGGTCTAGCCGGTTCAGATACGCAGTATTTT.

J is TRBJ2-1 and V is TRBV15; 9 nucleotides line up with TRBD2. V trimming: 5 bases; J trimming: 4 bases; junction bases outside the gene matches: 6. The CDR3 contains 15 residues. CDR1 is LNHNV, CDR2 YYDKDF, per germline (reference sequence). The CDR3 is CATSLAGGPYNEQFF. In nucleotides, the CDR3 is TGTGCCACCAGCCTGGCGGGGGGGCCTTACAATGAGCAGTTCTTC.

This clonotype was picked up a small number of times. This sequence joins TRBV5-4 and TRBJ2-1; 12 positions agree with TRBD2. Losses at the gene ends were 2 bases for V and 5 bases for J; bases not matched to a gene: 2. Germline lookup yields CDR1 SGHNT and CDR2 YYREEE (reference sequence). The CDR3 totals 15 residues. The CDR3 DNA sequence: TGTGCCAGCAGCTTTCGGACTAGCGGGGACAATGAGCAGTTCTTC. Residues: CASSFRTSGDNEQFF.

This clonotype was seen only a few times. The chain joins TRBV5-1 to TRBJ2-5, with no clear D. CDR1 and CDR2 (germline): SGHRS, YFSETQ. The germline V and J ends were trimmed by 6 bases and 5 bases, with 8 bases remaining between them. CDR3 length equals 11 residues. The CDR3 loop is CASKSSETQYF. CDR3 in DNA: TGCGCCAGCAAATCCTCTGAGACCCAGTACTTC.

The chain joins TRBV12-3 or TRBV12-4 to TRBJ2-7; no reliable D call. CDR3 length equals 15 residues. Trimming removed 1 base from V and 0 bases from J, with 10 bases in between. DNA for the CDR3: TGTGCCAGCAGTTTAGGTCCCGAAGTCTCCTACGAGCAGTACTTC. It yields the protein CASSLGPEVSYEQYF.

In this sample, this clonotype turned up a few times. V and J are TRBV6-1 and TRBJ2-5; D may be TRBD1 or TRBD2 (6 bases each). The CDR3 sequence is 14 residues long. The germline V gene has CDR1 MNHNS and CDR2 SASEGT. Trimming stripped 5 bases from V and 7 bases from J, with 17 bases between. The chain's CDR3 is CASSRLGGTGTQYF. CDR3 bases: TGTGCCAGCAGTAGACTCGGGGGCACCGGGACCCAGTACTTC.

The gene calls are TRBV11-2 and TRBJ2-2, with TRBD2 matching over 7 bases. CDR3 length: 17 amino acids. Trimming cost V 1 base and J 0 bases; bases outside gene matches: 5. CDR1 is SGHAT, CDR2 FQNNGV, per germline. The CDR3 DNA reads TGTGCCAGCAGCTTAGCGGGAGGACGCGCGAACACCGGGGAGCTGTTTTTT. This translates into CASSLAGGRANTGELFF. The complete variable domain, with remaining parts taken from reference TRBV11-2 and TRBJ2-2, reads EAGVAQSPRYKIIEKRQSVAFWCNPISGHATLYWYQQILGQGPKLLIQFQNNGVVDDSQLPKDRFSAERLKGVDSTLKIQPAKLEDSAVYLCASSLAGGRANTGELFFGEGSRLTVL.

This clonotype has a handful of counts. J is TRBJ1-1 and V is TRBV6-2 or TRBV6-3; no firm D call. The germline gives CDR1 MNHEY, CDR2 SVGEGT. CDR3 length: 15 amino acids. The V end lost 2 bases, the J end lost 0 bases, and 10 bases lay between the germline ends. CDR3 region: CASSYGGNLNTEAFF. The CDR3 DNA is TGTGCCAGCAGTTACGGAGGGAACCTGAACACTGAAGCTTTCTTT.

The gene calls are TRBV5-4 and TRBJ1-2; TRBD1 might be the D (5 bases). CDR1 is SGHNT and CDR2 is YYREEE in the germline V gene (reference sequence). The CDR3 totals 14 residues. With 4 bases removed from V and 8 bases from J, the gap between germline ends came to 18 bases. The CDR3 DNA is TGTGCCAGCAGCCCCTTCCGGGACCGACAAGGCTACACCTTC. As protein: CASSPFRDRQGYTF. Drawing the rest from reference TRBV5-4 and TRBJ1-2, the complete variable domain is ETGVTQSPTHLIKTRGQQVTLRCSSQSGHNTVSWYQQALGQGPQFIFQYYREEENGRGNFPPRFSGLQFPNYSSELNVNALELDDSALYLCASSPFRDRQGYTFGSGTRLTVV.

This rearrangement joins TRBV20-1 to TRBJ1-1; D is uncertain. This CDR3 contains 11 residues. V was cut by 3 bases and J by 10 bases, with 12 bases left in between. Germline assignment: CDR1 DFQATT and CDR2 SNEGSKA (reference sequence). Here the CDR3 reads CSASWRRSAFF. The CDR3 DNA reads TGCAGTGCTAGCTGGAGACGGTCAGCTTTCTTT.

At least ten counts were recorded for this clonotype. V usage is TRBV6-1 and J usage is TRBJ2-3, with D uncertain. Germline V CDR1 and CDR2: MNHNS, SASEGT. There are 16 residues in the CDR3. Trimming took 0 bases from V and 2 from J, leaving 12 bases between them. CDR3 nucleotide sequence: TGTGCCAGCAGTGAAGCGGTTGGCATCTACACAGATACGCAGTATTTT. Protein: CASSEAVGIYTDTQYF.

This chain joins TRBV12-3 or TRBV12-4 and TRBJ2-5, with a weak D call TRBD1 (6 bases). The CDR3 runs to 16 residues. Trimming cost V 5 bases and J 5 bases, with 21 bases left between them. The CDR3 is CASSLIGGSRAETQYF. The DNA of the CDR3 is TGTGCCAGCAGTCTTATAGGGGGTTCCAGAGCCGAGACCCAGTACTTC.